This T cell receptor (beta chain) was obtained from a study of PD-1 blockade in classical Hodgkin lymphoma. Sample time point: cycle 4 day 1 (C4D1), after 5 to 7 weeks of nivolumab. Every one of the patients relapsed after autologous stem cell transplantation (brentuximab vedotin exposure was variable). TCRdb's copy holds only in-frame clones and misses some; the assay was immunoSEQ multiplex PCR. The table lists about 14,000 clones, around 80% of them singletons. Germline V gene lookup returns CDR1 LGHNT and CDR2 FRNRAP. The CDR3 runs to 21 residues. V lost 0 bases to trimming and J lost 4 bases; unmatched junction nucleotides: 21. About this clone itself: Its antigen is unknown.

Study-wide findings and caveats: The baseline diversity of complete responders showed similarity to that of newly diagnosed patients.

This receptor was obtained from a human donor with classical Hodgkin lymphoma. Sequences were derived from peripheral blood mononuclear cells (PBMCs), sampled before the fourth cycle of nivolumab. The chain recombines TRBV12-5 with TRBJ2-5; 9 positions match TRBD2. CDR3 residues: CASGLVLSPGGGALRRETQYF. In nucleotides, the CDR3 is TGTGCTAGTGGTTTGGTACTCTCCCCTGGCGGGGGGGCCCTTCGTAGAGAGACCCAGTACTTC. Full variable domain (remainder filled in from reference TRBV12-5 and TRBJ2-5): DARVTQTPRHKVTEMGQEVTMRCQPILGHNTVFWYRQTMMQGLELLAYFRNRAPLDDSGMPKDRFSAEMPDATLATLKIQPSEPRDSAVYFCASGLVLSPGGGALRRETQYFGPGTRLLVL.